Below, one T cell receptor (beta chain) is given with its context. The data were obtained in a study of shared clonotypes between healthy human individuals. Selected positively for CCR7 and CD45RO-negative, naive CD8 cells excluded terminally differentiated effector memory CD45RA+ cells. The CDR3 covers 16 residues. Germline CDR1 reads MGHRA; CDR2 reads YSYEKL. Trimming took 0 bases from V and 10 from J, leaving 16 bases between them. Profiling relied on immunoSEQ multiplex PCR, and the TCRdb table lists in-frame clones only, not all of them. The repertoire holds more than 2 million clones, with over 85% as singletons.

The material sequenced was naive CD8+ T cells sorted from blood. This TCR was sampled from a man aged 18 to 29 in good health. This rearrangement joins TRBV4-1 to TRBJ1-6, with a weak D call TRBD1 (5 bases). CDR3 region: CASSQEAVGEQSPLHF. CDR3 coding DNA: TGCGCCAGCAGCCAAGAAGCGGTGGGGGAACAATCACCCCTCCACTTT.